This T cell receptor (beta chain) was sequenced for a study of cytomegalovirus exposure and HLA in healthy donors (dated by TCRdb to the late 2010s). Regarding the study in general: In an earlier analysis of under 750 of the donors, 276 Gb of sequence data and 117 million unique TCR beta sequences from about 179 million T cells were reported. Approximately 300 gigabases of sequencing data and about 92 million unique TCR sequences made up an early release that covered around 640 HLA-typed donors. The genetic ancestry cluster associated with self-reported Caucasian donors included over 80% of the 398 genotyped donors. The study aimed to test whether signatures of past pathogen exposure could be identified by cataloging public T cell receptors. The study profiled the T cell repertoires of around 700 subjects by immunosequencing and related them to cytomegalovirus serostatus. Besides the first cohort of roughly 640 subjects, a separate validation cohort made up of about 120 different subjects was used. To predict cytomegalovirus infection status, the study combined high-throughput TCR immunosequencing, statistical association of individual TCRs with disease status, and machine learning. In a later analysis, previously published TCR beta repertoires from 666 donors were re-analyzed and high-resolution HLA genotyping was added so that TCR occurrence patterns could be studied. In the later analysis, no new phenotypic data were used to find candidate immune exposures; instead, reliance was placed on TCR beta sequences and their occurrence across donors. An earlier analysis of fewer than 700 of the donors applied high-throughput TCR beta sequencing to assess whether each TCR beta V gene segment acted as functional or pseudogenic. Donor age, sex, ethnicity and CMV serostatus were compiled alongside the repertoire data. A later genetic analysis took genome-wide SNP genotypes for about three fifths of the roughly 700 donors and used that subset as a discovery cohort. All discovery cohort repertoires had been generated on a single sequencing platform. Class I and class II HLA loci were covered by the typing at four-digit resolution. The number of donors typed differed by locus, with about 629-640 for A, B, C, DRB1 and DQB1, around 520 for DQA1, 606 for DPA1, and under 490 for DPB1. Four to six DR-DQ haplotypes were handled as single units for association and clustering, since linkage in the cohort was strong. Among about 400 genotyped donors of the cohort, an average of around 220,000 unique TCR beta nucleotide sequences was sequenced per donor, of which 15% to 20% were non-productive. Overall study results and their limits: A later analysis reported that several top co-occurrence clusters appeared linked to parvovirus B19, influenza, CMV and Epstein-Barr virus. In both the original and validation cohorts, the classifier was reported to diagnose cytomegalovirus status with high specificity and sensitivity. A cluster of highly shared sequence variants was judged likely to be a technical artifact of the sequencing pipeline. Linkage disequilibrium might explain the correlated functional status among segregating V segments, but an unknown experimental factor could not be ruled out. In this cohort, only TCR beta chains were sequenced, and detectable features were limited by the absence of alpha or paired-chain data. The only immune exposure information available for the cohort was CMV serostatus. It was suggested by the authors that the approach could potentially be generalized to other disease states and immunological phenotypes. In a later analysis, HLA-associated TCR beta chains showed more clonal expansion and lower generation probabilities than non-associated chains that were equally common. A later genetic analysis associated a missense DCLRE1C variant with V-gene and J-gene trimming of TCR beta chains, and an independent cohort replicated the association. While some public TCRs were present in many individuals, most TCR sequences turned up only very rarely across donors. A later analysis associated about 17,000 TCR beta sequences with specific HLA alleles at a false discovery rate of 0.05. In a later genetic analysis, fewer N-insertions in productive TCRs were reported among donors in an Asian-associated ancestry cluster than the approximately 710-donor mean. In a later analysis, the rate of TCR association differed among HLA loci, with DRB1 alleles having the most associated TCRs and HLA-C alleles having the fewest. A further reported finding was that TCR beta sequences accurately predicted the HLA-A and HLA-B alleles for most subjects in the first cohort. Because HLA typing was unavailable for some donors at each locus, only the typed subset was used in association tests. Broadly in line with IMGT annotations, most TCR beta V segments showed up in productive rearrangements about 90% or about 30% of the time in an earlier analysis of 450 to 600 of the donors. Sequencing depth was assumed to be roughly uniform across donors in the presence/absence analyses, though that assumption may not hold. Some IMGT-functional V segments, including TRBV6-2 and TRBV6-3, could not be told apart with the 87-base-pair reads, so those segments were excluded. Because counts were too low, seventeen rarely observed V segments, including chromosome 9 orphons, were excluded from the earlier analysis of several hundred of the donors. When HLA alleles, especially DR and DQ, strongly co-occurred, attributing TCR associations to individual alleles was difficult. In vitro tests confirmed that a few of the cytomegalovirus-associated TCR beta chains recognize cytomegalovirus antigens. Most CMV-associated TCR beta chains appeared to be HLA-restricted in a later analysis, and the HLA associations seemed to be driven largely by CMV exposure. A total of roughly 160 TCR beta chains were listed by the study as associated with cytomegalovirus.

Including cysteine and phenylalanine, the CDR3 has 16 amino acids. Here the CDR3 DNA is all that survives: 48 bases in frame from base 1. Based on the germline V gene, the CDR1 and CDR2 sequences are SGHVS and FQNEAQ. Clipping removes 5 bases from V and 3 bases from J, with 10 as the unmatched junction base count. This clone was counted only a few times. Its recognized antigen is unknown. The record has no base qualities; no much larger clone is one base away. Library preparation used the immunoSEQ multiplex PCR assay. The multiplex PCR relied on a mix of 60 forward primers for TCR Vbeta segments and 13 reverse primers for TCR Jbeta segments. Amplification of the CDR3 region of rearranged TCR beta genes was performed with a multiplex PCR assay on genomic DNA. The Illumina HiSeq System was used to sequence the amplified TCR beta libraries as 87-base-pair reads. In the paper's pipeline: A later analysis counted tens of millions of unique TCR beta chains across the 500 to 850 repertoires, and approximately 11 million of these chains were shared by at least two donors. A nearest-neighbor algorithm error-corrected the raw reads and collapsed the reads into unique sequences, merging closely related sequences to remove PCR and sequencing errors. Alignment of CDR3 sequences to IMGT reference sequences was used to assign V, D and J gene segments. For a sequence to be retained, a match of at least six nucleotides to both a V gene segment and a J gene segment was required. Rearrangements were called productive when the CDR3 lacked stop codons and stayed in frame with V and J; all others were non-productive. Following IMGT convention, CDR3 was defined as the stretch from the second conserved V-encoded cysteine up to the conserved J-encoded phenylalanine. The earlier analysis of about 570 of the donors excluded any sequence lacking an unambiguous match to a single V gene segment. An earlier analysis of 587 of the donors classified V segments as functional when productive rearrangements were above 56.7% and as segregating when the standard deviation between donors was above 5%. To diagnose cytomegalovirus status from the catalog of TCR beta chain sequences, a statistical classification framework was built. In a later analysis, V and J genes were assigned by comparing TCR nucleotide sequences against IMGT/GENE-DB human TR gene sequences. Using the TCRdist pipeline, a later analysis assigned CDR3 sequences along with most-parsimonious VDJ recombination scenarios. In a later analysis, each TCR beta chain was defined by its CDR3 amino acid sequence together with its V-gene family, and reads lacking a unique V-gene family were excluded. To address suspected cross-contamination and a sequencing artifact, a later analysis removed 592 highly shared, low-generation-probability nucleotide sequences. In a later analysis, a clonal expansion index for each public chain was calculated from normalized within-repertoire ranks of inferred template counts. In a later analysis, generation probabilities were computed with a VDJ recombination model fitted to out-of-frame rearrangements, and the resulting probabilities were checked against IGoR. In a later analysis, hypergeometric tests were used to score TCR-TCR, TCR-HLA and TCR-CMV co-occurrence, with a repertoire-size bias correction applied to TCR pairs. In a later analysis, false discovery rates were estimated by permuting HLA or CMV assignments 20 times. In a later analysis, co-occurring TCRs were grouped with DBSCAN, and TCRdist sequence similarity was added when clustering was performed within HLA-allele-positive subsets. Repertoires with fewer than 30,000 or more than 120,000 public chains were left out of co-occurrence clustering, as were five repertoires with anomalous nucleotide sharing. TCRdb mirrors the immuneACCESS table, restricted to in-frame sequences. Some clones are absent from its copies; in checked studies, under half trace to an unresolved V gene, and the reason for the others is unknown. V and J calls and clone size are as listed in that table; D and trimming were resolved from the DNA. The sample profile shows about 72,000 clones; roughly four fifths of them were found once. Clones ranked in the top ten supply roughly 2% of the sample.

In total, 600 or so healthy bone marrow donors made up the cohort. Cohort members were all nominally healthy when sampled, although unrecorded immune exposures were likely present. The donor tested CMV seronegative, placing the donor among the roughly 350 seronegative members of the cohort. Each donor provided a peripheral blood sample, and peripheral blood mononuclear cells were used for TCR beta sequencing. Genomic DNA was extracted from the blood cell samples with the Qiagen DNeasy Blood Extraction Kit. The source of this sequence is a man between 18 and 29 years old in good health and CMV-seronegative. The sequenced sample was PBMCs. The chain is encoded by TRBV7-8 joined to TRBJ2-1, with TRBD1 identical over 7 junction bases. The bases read TGTGCCAGCAGCCCGACTGGACAGGTTCGCTACAATGAGCAGTTCTTC. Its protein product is CASSPTGQVRYNEQFF.